This T cell receptor (beta chain) derives from a study of blood T cell repertoires in COVID-19. Whole-study context: COVID-19 samples, acute and convalescent, were from the United States, Italy and Spain. Nucleic acid was either cDNA or gDNA, and it came from T cells, B-cell-depleted T cells, or PBMCs.

As handled by the study authors: Researchers report that nucleated cell counts were estimated from reference gene primer amplification. Clones were read by immunoSEQ multiplex PCR, and TCRdb kept only the in-frame ones, dropping some. The V and J calls and clone size are taken from that table; D and trimming were inferred from the DNA. The top ten hold approximately 3% of the sample, which has 150,000 to 200,000 clones, roughly 90% seen once. V lost 4 bases to trimming and J lost 8 bases, with 11 bases between them. The V gene's germline CDR1 is SNHLY and CDR2 FYNNEI. The CDR3 has 12 amino acids. The TCR comes from a man in his 60s with acute or convalescent COVID-19. Material: peripheral blood. The rearrangement joins TRBV2 to TRBJ1-2; D uncertain. The CDR3 sequence is CASSADLRGYTF. CDR3 in DNA: TGTGCCAGCAGTGCAGACCTGCGGGGCTACACCTTC.